These 7 T cell receptor beta chains share one sample of origin, sequenced in a study of T cell responses to AZD1222 COVID-19 vaccine listed by TCRdb under 2021. Per the publication, the time point label means: baseline before first vaccination. The library was built by means of the immunoSEQ multiplex PCR assay. TCRdb took this table from immuneACCESS and kept in-frame rearrangements with V and J called. Such tables lack part of the clones; where checked against another copy, unresolved V genes explain under half of the gap, and the rest is unexplained. This sample gives 80,000 to 130,000 clones in total; approximately 88% of them show up just once. 16% of the sample rests with the top ten. The starting material was peripheral blood, obtained on day 0 of AZD1222 vaccination. The receptors come from an adult in good health.

The chain carries TRBV15 and TRBJ2-5; either TRBD1 or TRBD2 may fit D (6 bases each). V was clipped by 3 bases and J by 1 base, with 12 bases between them. Per germline, CDR1 LNHNV and CDR2 YYDKDF (reference sequence). The CDR3 spans 15 residues. CDR3 sequence (DNA): TGTGCCACCAGCAGGGGGGGCTCAGTCCAAGAGACCCAGTACTTC. This translates into CATSRGGSVQETQYF.

The V call is TRBV6-2 or TRBV6-3, the J call TRBJ2-4; 10 bases match TRBD1. Germline V CDR1 and CDR2: MNHEY, SVGEGT. CDR3 length: 14 residues. V lost 5 bases, J lost 9 bases, and 7 bases stayed unmatched. The CDR3 DNA follows: TGTGCCAGCAGTCGATGGACAGGGGGTGCCATTCAGTACTTC. As protein: CASSRWTGGAIQYF.

V usage is TRBV7-3 and J usage is TRBJ2-3; 8 bases align to TRBD1. J was trimmed by 6 bases and V by 2 bases; bases with no gene match: 7. CDR1 and CDR2 (germline): SGHTA, FQGTGA. The CDR3 length is 15 residues. DNA of the CDR3: TGTGCCAGCAGCTTATACCAGGGGGCTGGGGATACGCAGTATTTT. Translated: CASSLYQGAGDTQYF.

A word on this clone: This specimen includes other DNA sequences encoding the same CDR3. V gene TRBV5-1 combines with J gene TRBJ2-2, with D perhaps given as TRBD1 or TRBD2 (6 bases each). The CDR3 runs to 15 residues. Trimming left V 0 bases short and J 2 bases short, with 8 bases between. Germline values: CDR1 SGHRS, CDR2 YFSETQ. The CDR3 is CASSLAGGNTGELFF. Here the CDR3 DNA reads TGCGCCAGCAGCTTGGCCGGGGGCAACACCGGGGAGCTGTTTTTT.

The chain recombines TRBV5-1 with TRBJ2-3; D is perhaps TRBD1 (5 bases). This CDR3 contains 14 residues. Trimming took off 2 bases at V and 1 base at J, with 8 bases between the two ends. Germline lookup yields CDR1 SGHRS and CDR2 YFSETQ. The CDR3 here is CASSLQTGTDTQYF. The CDR3 bases are TGCGCCAGCAGCTTACAGACAGGCACAGATACGCAGTATTTT.

The chain links TRBV6-4 to TRBJ1-5; D unresolved. The germline V and J ends were trimmed by 5 bases and 3 bases, with 8 bases remaining between them. The CDR3 runs 13 residues. CDR1 and CDR2 (germline): MRHNA, SNTAGT. This CDR3 is CASSQESNQPQHF. The DNA of the CDR3 is TGTGCCAGCAGTCAGGAATCCAATCAGCCCCAGCATTTT.

This rearrangement joins TRBV28 to TRBJ2-1, with 9 bases matching TRBD2. This CDR3 is built from 13 residues. Trimming took 4 bases from V and 8 from J; bases not matched to a gene: 3. Germline loops: CDR1 MDHEN, CDR2 SYDVKM. CDR3 bases: TGTGCCAGCAGTTGGACTAGCGTTTATGAGCAGTTCTTC. Its protein product is CASSWTSVYEQFF.